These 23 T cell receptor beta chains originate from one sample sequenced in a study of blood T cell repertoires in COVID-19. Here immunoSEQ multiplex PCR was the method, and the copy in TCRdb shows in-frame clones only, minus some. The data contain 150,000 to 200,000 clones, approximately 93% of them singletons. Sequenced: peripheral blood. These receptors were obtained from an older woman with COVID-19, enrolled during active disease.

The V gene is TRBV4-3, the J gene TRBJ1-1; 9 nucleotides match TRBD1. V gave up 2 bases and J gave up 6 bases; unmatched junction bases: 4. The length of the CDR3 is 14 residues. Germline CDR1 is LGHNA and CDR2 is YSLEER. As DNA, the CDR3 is TGCGCCAGCAGCCAAATTACAGGGGGCGCTGAAGCTTTCTTT. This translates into CASSQITGGAEAFF.

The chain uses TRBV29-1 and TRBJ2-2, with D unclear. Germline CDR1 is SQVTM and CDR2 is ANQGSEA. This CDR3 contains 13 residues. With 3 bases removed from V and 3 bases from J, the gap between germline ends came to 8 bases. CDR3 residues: CSVDLQDTGELFF. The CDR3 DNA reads TGCAGCGTTGATCTCCAGGACACCGGGGAGCTGTTTTTT.

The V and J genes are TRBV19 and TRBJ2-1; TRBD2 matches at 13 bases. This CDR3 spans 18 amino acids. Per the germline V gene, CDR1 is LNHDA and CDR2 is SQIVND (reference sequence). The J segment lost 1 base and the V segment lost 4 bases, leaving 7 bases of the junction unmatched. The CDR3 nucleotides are TGTGCCAGTAGTAAAGGACTAGCGGGGGCCGGTTCCTACAATGAGCAGTTCTTC. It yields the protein CASSKGLAGAGSYNEQFF.

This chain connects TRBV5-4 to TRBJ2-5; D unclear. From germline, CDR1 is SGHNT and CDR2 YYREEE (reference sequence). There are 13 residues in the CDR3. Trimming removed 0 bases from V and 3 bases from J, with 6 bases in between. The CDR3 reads CASSLGLEETQYF. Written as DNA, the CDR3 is TGTGCCAGCAGCTTGGGACTGGAAGAGACCCAGTACTTC.

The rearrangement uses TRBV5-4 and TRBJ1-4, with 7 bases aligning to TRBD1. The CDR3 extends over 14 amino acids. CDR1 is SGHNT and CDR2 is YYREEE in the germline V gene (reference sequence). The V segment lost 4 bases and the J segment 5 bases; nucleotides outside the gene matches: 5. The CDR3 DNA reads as TGTGCCAGCAGCGCCAGGACAGGAAATGAAAAACTGTTTTTT. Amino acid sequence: CASSARTGNEKLFF.

The chain's CDR3 is CASSLNRGPTGELFF. DNA of the CDR3: TGTGCCAGCAGCTTAAACAGGGGGCCCACCGGGGAGCTGTTTTTT. J is TRBJ2-2 and V is TRBV5-7, with TRBD1 identical over 9 bases. TRBV5-7 is treated as an ORF (open reading frame) with a function not yet certain. This CDR3 is built from 15 residues. Trimming removed 2 bases from V and 4 bases from J; junction bases left unmatched: 3.

The CDR3: CASSHRQGPDEQYF. CDR3 DNA: TGCGCCAGCAGCCATCGACAGGGCCCCGACGAGCAGTACTTC. The chain has TRBV5-1 and TRBJ2-7, with TRBD1 matching over 7 bases. The CDR3 sequence is 14 residues long. CDR1 and CDR2 from the germline V gene are SGHRS and YFSETQ. J lost 5 bases, V lost 4 bases, and 9 bases had no gene match.

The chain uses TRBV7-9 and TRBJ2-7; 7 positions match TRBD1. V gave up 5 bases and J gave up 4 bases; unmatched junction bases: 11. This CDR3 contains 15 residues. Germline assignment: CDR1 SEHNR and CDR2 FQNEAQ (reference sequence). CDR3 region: CASSPSGRGWYEQYF. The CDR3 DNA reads TGTGCCAGCAGCCCCTCGGGCAGGGGGTGGTACGAGCAGTACTTC.

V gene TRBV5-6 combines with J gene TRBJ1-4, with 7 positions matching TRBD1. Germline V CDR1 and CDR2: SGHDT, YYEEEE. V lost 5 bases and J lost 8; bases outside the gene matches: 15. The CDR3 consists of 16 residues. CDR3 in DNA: TGTGCCAGCAGTCAAGTAACAGGGGCGTCCTGGGAAAAACTGTTTTTT. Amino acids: CASSQVTGASWEKLFF.

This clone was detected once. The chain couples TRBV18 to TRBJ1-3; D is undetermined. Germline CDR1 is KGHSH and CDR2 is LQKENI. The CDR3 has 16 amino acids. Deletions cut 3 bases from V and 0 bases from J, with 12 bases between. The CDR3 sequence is CASSPNRALSGNTIYF. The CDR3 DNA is TGTGCCAGCTCACCTAACAGAGCTCTCTCTGGAAACACCATATATTTT.

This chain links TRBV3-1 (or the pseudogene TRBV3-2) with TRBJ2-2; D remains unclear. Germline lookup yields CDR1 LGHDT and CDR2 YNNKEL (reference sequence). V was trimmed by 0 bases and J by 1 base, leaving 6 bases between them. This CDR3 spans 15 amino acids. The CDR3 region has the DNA TGTGCCAGCAGCCAAGAGACGGGGAACACCGGGGAGCTGTTTTTT. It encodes CASSQETGNTGELFF.

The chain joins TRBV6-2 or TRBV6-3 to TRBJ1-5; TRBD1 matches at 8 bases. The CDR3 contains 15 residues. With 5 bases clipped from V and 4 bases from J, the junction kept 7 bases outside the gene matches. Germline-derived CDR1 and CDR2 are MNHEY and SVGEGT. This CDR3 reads CASSPRGRQNQPQHF. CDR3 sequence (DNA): TGTGCCAGCAGTCCCAGGGGGCGGCAAAATCAGCCCCAGCATTTT.

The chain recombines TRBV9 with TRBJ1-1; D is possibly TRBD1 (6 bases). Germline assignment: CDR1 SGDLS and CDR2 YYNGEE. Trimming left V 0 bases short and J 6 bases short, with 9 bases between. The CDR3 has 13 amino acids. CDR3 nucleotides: TGTGCCAGCAGCGTAGACAGGGCGGCTGAAGCTTTCTTT. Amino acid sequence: CASSVDRAAEAFF.

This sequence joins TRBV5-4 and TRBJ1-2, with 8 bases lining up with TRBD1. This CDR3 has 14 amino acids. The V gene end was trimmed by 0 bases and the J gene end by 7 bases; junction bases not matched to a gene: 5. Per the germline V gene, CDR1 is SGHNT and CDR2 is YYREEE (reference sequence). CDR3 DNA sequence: TGTGCCAGCAGCTTGGACAGGGGGGTTTTTGGCTACACCTTC. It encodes CASSLDRGVFGYTF.

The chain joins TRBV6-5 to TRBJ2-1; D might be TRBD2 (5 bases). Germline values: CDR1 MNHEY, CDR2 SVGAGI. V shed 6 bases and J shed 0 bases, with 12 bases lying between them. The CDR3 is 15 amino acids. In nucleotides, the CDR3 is TGTGCCAGCAGCCCAGGAGGTATCTCCTACAATGAGCAGTTCTTC. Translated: CASSPGGISYNEQFF.

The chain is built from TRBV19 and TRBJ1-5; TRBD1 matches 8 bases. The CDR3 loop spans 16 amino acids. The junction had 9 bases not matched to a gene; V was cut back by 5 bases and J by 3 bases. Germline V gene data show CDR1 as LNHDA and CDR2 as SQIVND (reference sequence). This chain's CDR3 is CASSGQGFGNNQPQHF. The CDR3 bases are TGTGCCAGTAGTGGACAGGGATTCGGGAACAATCAGCCCCAGCATTTT.

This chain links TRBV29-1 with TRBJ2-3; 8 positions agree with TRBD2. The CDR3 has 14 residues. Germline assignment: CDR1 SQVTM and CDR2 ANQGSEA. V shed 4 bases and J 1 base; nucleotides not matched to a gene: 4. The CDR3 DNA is TGCAGCGTTGGGGGACTAGAGGGCACAGATACGCAGTATTTT. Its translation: CSVGGLEGTDTQYF.

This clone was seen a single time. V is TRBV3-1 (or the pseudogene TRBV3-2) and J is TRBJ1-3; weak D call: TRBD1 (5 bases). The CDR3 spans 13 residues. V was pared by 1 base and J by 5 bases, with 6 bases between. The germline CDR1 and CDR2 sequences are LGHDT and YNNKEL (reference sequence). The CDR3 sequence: CASSQGGRNTIYF. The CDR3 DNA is TGTGCCAGCAGCCAAGGGGGCCGAAACACCATATATTTT.

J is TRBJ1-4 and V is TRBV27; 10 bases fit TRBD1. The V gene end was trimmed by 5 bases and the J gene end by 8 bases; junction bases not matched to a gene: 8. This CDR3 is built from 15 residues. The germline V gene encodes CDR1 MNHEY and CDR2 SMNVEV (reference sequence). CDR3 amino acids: CASSQTGGAEEKLFF. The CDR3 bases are TGTGCCAGCAGTCAGACAGGGGGCGCAGAGGAAAAACTGTTTTTT.

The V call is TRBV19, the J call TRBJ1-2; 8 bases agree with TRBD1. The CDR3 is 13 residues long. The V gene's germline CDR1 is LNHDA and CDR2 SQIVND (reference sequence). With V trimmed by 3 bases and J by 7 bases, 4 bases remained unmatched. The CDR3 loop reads CASSIKGTGGYTF. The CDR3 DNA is TGTGCCAGTAGTATCAAGGGGACAGGTGGCTACACCTTC.

The CDR3 protein is CASRGLDTEAFF. As DNA, the CDR3 is TGCGCCAGCAGGGGGCTGGACACTGAAGCTTTCTTT. This sequence joins TRBV5-1 and TRBJ1-1; possibly TRBD1 for D (5 bases). This CDR3 has 12 amino acids. Germline CDR1 and CDR2: SGHRS and YFSETQ. V dropped 5 bases and J dropped 3 bases, with 8 bases sitting between them. Full variable domain (outside the CDR3, taken from reference TRBV5-1 and TRBJ1-1): KAGVTQTPRYLIKTRGQQVTLSCSPISGHRSVSWYQQTPGQGLQFLFEYFSETQRNKGNFPGRFSGRQFSNSRSEMNVSTLELGDSALYLCASRGLDTEAFFGQGTRLTVV.

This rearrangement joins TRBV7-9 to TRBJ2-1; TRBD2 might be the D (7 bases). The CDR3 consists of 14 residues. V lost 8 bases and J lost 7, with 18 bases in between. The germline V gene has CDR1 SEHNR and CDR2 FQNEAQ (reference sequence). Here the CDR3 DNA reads TGTGCCAGCCATTCGGGGGGAAGGGGGAATGAGCAGTTCTTC. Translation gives CASHSGGRGNEQFF.

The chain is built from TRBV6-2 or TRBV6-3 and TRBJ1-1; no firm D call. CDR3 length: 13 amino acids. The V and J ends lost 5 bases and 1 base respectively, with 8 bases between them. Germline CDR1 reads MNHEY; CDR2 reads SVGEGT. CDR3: CASSQVQNTEAFF. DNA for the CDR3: TGTGCCAGCAGTCAGGTCCAGAACACTGAAGCTTTCTTT.